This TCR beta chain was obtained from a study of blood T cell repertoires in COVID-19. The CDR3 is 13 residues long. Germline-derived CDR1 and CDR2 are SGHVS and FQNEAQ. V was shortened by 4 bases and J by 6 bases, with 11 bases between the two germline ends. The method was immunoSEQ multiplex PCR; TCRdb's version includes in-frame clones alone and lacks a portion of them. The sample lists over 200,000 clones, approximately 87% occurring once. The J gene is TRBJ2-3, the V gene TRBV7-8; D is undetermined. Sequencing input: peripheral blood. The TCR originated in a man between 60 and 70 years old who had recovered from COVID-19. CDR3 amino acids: CASSSPLIDTQYF. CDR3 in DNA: TGTGCCAGCAGCTCTCCACTAATCGATACGCAGTATTTT.